These 27 T cell receptor beta chains were sequenced from one sample in a study of cytotoxic CD8 clonotypes in ibrutinib-treated CLL. The table came from immunoSEQ multiplex PCR; TCRdb's copy has only in-frame clones and leaves some out. The sample has about 45,000 clones; under 80% are singletons. The specimen was PBMCs, collected after 24 months of ibrutinib treatment. The source of these receptors is a human donor with chronic lymphocytic leukemia.

The chain links TRBV7-2 to TRBJ1-1, with D uncertain. The V gene's germline CDR1 is SGHTA and CDR2 FQGNSA. Trimming removed 5 bases from V and 2 bases from J, with 9 bases in between. The CDR3 extends over 13 amino acids. Here the CDR3 DNA reads TGTGCCAGCAGCGCGCAGTTAAACACTGAAGCTTTCTTT. Translating gives CASSAQLNTEAFF. The full variable domain, rest sourced from reference TRBV7-2 and TRBJ1-1, is GAGVSQSPSNKVTEKGKDVELRCDPISGHTALYWYRQSLGQGLEFLIYFQGNSAPDKSGLPSDRFSAERTGGSVSTLTIQRTQQEDSAVYLCASSAQLNTEAFFGQGTRLTVV.

The chain combines TRBV11-3 with TRBJ1-1, with 11 nucleotides matching TRBD1. J gave up 5 bases and V 5 bases, and 7 bases lay outside the gene matches. CDR1 and CDR2 (germline): SGHNT, YENEEA. There are 15 residues in the CDR3. The CDR3 region has the DNA TGTGCCAGCAGCCCAGGGACAGGGGGTTGGACTGAAGCTTTCTTT. It codes for CASSPGTGGWTEAFF. Full variable domain (missing parts from reference TRBV11-3 and TRBJ1-1): EAGVVQSPRYKIIEKKQPVAFWCNPISGHNTLYWYLQNLGQGPELLIRYENEEAVDDSQLPKDRFSAERLKGVDSTLKIQPAELGDSAVYLCASSPGTGGWTEAFFGQGTRLTVV.

This clone has just a few counts. The V and J genes are TRBV2 and TRBJ1-6; the D is unclear. V was pared by 10 bases and J by 7 bases, with 11 bases between. The V gene's germline CDR1 is SNHLY and CDR2 FYNNEI. The CDR3 has 12 amino acids. For the CDR3, the DNA is TGTGCCACCGGGTCTTCGAATTCACCCCTCCACTTT. Protein: CATGSSNSPLHF. The variable domain in full, with the rest retrieved from reference TRBV2 and TRBJ1-6, is EPEVTQTPSHQVTQMGQEVILRCVPISNHLYFYWYRQILGQKVEFLVSFYNNEISEKSEIFDDQFSVERPDGSNFTLKIRSTKLEDSAMYFCATGSSNSPLHFGNGTRLTVT.

This chain links TRBV30 with TRBJ2-7, with a possible D match to TRBD1 (5 bases). V lost 4 bases and J 5 bases, leaving 15 bases between the germline ends. The germline CDR1 and CDR2 sequences are GTSNPN and SVGIG (reference sequence). The CDR3 is 13 amino acids. CDR3 region: CAWTKGATDEQYF. For the CDR3, the DNA is TGTGCCTGGACCAAAGGGGCTACGGACGAGCAGTACTTC.

This sequence joins TRBV28 and TRBJ2-5, with a possible D match to TRBD2 (6 bases). Germline V gene lookup returns CDR1 MDHEN and CDR2 SYDVKM. CDR3 length: 13 residues. V was trimmed by 5 bases and J by 6 bases, leaving 13 bases between them. The CDR3, as DNA: TGTGCCAGCAGTCAACAGGCGGGAAAGACCCAGTACTTC. Translating gives CASSQQAGKTQYF.

This chain joins TRBV6-1 and TRBJ1-6, with TRBD1 as a possible D gene (5 bases). Between the trimmed V and J ends, which lost 0 bases and 6 bases, there was a span of 9 bases. The CDR3 is 15 residues long. CDR1 and CDR2 from the germline V gene are MNHNS and SASEGT. The CDR3, as DNA: TGTGCCAGCAGTGAAGCTACAGGAGGTAATTCACCCCTCCACTTT. This codes for CASSEATGGNSPLHF.

V usage is TRBV29-1 and J usage is TRBJ2-7; possible D gene TRBD1, 5 bases. This CDR3 contains 13 residues. Germline V lookup: CDR1 SQVTM, CDR2 ANQGSEA. V was clipped by 4 bases and J by 0 bases, with 10 bases between them. CDR3 sequence reads: CSVVRGRSYEQYF. In DNA, the CDR3 is TGCAGCGTTGTAAGGGGCCGCTCCTACGAGCAGTACTTC.

The V gene is TRBV5-1, the J gene TRBJ2-7; a possible D gene is TRBD2 (5 bases). Trimming cost V 4 bases and J 2 bases, with 10 bases left between them. The CDR3 is 13 residues long. CDR1 SGHRS and CDR2 YFSETQ come from the germline V gene. CDR3 bases: TGCGCCAGCAGCCCCGGGGTAGCCTACGAGCAGTACTTC. Translated: CASSPGVAYEQYF.

This sequence joins TRBV6-1 and TRBJ2-7, with 10 bases matching TRBD1. The CDR3 runs 14 residues. J lost 3 bases, V lost 5 bases, and 4 bases had no gene match. Germline assignment: CDR1 MNHNS and CDR2 SASEGT. The chain's CDR3 is CASSTGQGIYEQYF. CDR3 bases: TGTGCCAGCAGTACGGGACAGGGGATCTACGAGCAGTACTTC.

This rearrangement joins TRBV30 to TRBJ1-2; D uncertain. Germline CDR1 is GTSNPN and CDR2 is SVGIG (reference sequence). CDR3 length: 11 residues. V was shortened by 0 bases and J by 7 bases, with 6 bases between the two germline ends. The CDR3 is CAWSVTGGYTF. The CDR3, as DNA: TGTGCCTGGAGTGTAACTGGTGGCTACACCTTC.

The count of this clone is one. CDR3 DNA sequence: TGTGCCAGCAGCTTCTCCGGGACAGAGATTGCAACTAATGAAAAACTGTTTTTT. Protein: CASSFSGTEIATNEKLFF. The chain is built from TRBV5-4 and TRBJ1-4, with 7 positions matching TRBD1. Germline V gene lookup returns CDR1 SGHNT and CDR2 YYREEE (reference sequence). Trimming removed 2 bases from V and 0 bases from J; junction bases left unmatched: 10. The CDR3 extends over 18 amino acids. Filled out from reference TRBV5-4 and TRBJ1-4, the complete variable domain reads ETGVTQSPTHLIKTRGQQVTLRCSSQSGHNTVSWYQQALGQGPQFIFQYYREEENGRGNFPPRFSGLQFPNYSSELNVNALELDDSALYLCASSFSGTEIATNEKLFFGSGTQLSVL.

The chain couples TRBV5-1 to TRBJ1-3; maybe TRBD1 (5 bases). This CDR3 is 17 amino acids long. The germline V gene encodes CDR1 SGHRS and CDR2 YFSETQ. Trimming shortened V by 0 bases and J by 0 bases, and 13 bases separated the two germline ends. CDR3 in DNA: TGCGCCAGCAGCTTGGCGGGGTCTAGGGGCTCTGGAAACACCATATATTTT. It encodes CASSLAGSRGSGNTIYF.

This clone was seen only a few times. V gene TRBV6-1 combines with J gene TRBJ1-1, with a weak D call TRBD1 (5 bases). V dropped 5 bases and J dropped 5 bases, with 18 bases sitting between them. The CDR3 loop spans 15 amino acids. Germline V lookup: CDR1 MNHNS, CDR2 SASEGT. The CDR3 loop is CASSPRVGRGTEAFF. DNA of the CDR3: TGTGCCAGCAGTCCCCGGGTGGGGCGGGGGACTGAAGCTTTCTTT.

In DNA, the CDR3 is TGCGCCAGCAGAAGGGACAGGAATAGCAATCAGCCCCAGCATTTT. Translation: CASRRDRNSNQPQHF. V usage is TRBV5-1 and J usage is TRBJ1-5; 8 positions agree with TRBD1. Germline V gene sequence: CDR1 SGHRS, CDR2 YFSETQ. With V trimmed by 5 bases and J by 0 bases, 4 bases remained unmatched. This CDR3 is 15 amino acids long.

This sequence joins TRBV7-8 and TRBJ2-1; 9 nucleotides match TRBD1. The CDR3 totals 16 residues. J was trimmed by 10 bases and V by 1 base; bases with no gene match: 11. CDR1 is SGHVS and CDR2 is FQNEAQ in the germline V gene. The CDR3 DNA sequence: TGTGCCAGCAGCTTAGTGTTGGGACAGGGATCAGGGGAGCAGTTCTTC. It codes for CASSLVLGQGSGEQFF.

The chain combines TRBV30 with TRBJ1-1; D is possibly TRBD1 (5 bases). CDR1 and CDR2 (germline): GTSNPN, SVGIG (reference sequence). This CDR3 is built from 12 residues. Trimming left V 2 bases short and J 5 bases short, with 9 bases between. CDR3 in DNA: TGTGCCTGGAGTATAGGGGAGACTGAAGCTTTCTTT. Protein sequence: CAWSIGETEAFF. Supplemented by reference TRBV30 and TRBJ1-1, the full variable domain reads SQTIHQWPATLVQPVGSPLSLECTVEGTSNPNLYWYRQAAGRGLQLLFYSVGIGQISSEVPQNLSASRPQDRQFILSSKKLLLSDSGFYLCAWSIGETEAFFGQGTRLTVV.

Remarks on this clone: The junction departs from germline at one end; a sequencing error may be responsible. The genes are TRBV5-1 and TRBJ2-7, with 8 nucleotides matching TRBD1. Germline V gives CDR1 SGHRS, CDR2 YFSETQ. The CDR3 runs to 15 residues. DNA of the CDR3: TGCGCCAGCAGCTTGGCCGGGACAGGCAACTACGAGCAGTGCTTC. Its protein is CASSLAGTGNYEQCF.

The table lists this clone with a count of one. The chain is built from TRBV10-3 and TRBJ1-5, with D possibly being TRBD1 (6 bases). Germline-derived CDR1 and CDR2 are ENHRY and SYGVKD. The CDR3 sequence is 13 residues long. Between the trimmed V and J ends, which lost 8 bases and 8 bases, there was a span of 16 bases. This chain's CDR3 is CAISRGRSEPQHF. CDR3 coding DNA: TGTGCCATCTCGAGGGGGAGGAGTGAGCCCCAGCATTTT.

The chain is built from TRBV28 and TRBJ2-5, with TRBD1 as a possible D gene (5 bases). The germline V gene has CDR1 MDHEN and CDR2 SYDVKM. The CDR3 consists of 17 residues. V was cut by 1 base and J by 2 bases, with 17 bases left in between. This chain's CDR3 is CASSLSSGYVLQETQYF. The CDR3 coding sequence is TGTGCCAGCAGTTTATCATCAGGGTATGTTCTTCAAGAGACCCAGTACTTC.

The gene calls are TRBV30 and TRBJ2-5; maybe TRBD1 (5 bases). In germline, CDR1 is GTSNPN, CDR2 SVGIG (reference sequence). The ends were cut back, 2 bases at V and 4 bases at J, with 14 bases in the middle. The CDR3 sequence is 14 residues long. The CDR3 spells CAWSPSGWRETQYF. The CDR3 bases are TGTGCCTGGAGTCCTTCAGGGTGGCGAGAGACCCAGTACTTC.

This clone appeared once. V gene TRBV18 combines with J gene TRBJ1-1; no firm D call. Looked up from germline, CDR1 is KGHSH and CDR2 is LQKENI. Between the trimmed V and J ends, which lost 2 bases and 7 bases, there was a span of 5 bases. The CDR3 runs to 11 residues. CDR3 in amino acids: CASSPAHEAFF. CDR3 nucleotides: TGTGCCAGCTCACCAGCCCATGAAGCTTTCTTT. Full variable domain (outside the CDR3, taken from reference TRBV18 and TRBJ1-1): NAGVMQNPRHLVRRRGQEARLRCSPMKGHSHVYWYRQLPEEGLKFMVYLQKENIIDESGMPKERFSAEFPKEGPSILRIQQVVRGDSAAYFCASSPAHEAFFGQGTRLTVV.

The rearrangement joins TRBV29-1 to TRBJ1-1, with 10 bases fitting TRBD1. V was clipped by 8 bases and J by 1 base; unmatched bases: 4. The CDR3 has 13 amino acids. Germline V gene sequence: CDR1 SQVTM, CDR2 ANQGSEA. CDR3 bases: TGCAGCACCTGGGACAGGGGGAACACTGAAGCTTTCTTT. This codes for CSTWDRGNTEAFF.

The chain recombines TRBV7-2 with TRBJ1-1; 7 nucleotides line up with TRBD1. This CDR3 comprises 15 residues. V trimming: 5 bases; J trimming: 3 bases; junction bases outside the gene matches: 9. Germline values: CDR1 SGHTA, CDR2 FQGNSA. The CDR3 sequence is CASSPLTGYDTEAFF. The CDR3 coding sequence is TGTGCCAGCAGCCCACTGACAGGGTATGACACTGAAGCTTTCTTT.

The chain has TRBV4-2 and TRBJ1-1; D is unresolved. CDR3 length: 16 residues. Germline V gene lookup returns CDR1 LGHNA and CDR2 YNFKEQ. Trimming took 8 bases from V and 0 from J, leaving 19 bases between them. The CDR3 coding sequence is TGTGCCAGCCAGGAAACTCAGTCCAGTCTGAACACTGAAGCTTTCTTT. This encodes CASQETQSSLNTEAFF.

V is TRBV5-1 and J is TRBJ2-3, with 7 bases lining up with TRBD2. The CDR3 is 17 amino acids. V lost 0 bases, J lost 2 bases, and 9 bases stayed unmatched. The V gene's germline CDR1 is SGHRS and CDR2 YFSETQ. CDR3 in amino acids: CASSLASRGGITDTQYF. CDR3 sequence (DNA): TGCGCCAGCAGCTTGGCCAGTCGCGGGGGTATCACAGATACGCAGTATTTT.

As DNA, the CDR3 is TGTGCCAGCAGTGAAGGGCCCTCGATACAGCCCCAGCATTTT. This translates into CASSEGPSIQPQHF. V usage is TRBV6-1 and J usage is TRBJ1-5; no clear D gene. Trimming removed 1 base from V and 7 bases from J, with 11 bases in between. CDR3 size: 14 residues. The germline gives CDR1 MNHNS, CDR2 SASEGT.

This rearrangement joins TRBV19 to TRBJ1-6; D call uncertain. The CDR3 is 13 amino acids. Germline CDR1 is LNHDA and CDR2 is SQIVND (reference sequence). Trimming left V 5 bases short and J 8 bases short, with 10 bases between. The CDR3 DNA is TGTGCCAGTAGTCTCAGGTGGGATTCACCCCTCCACTTT. It translates to CASSLRWDSPLHF.